Presented here are 13 T cell receptor beta chains from one specimen sequenced in a study of T cell clonality in common variable immunodeficiency. The repertoire was sequenced with immunoSEQ multiplex PCR; TCRdb's copy has only in-frame clones and lacks some. The sample was found to contain about 50,000 clones, and every one recurs. The source material was peripheral blood mononuclear cells. All receptors derive from a person aged 18 to 70 in good health.

This clone was seen repeatedly, ten times or more. The DNA ends 3 residues before the CDR3 does, and the rest of the CDR3 is filled in from the germline J gene. The gene calls are TRBV20-1 and TRBJ2-7; TRBD2 matches 10 bases. Germline CDR1 and CDR2: DFQATT and SNEGSKA (reference sequence). The trim removed 0 bases at V and 2 bases at J, leaving 1 base unmatched. The CDR3 runs 14 residues. The CDR3 protein is CSARELAGAYEQYF. The sequenced part of the CDR3 DNA is TGCAGTGCTAGAGAGCTAGCGGGAGCCTACGAG.

This clone was detected ten times or more. The read stops 3 residues short of the end of the CDR3; the missing end is completed from the germline J gene. The chain carries TRBV20-1 and TRBJ2-5; 12 nucleotides match TRBD2. This CDR3 is built from 15 residues. Losses at the gene ends were 6 bases for V and 2 bases for J; bases not matched to a gene: 7. The germline gives CDR1 DFQATT, CDR2 SNEGSKA (reference sequence). The covered CDR3 bases are TGCAGTGCGCCTCGACTAGCGGGGGATCAAGAGACC. Its translation: CSAPRLAGDQET. From start to end, the CDR3 is CSAPRLAGDQETQYF.

Many counts were recorded for this clone. The sequenced fragment ends 3 residues before the CDR3 boundary, so the rest is inferred from the germline J gene. V is TRBV29-1 and J is TRBJ2-3, with a tentative D call TRBD1 (5 bases). Germline loops: CDR1 SQVTM, CDR2 ANQGSEA. V was trimmed by 8 bases and J by 0 bases, leaving 18 bases between them. There are 15 residues in the CDR3. The CDR3 DNA, read in part, is TGCAGCATCCGGCCGTGGGGCGAGAGCACAGATACG. It is translated as CSIRPWGESTDT. The whole CDR3 region reads CSIRPWGESTDTQYF.

This clone was seen ten or more times. Coverage ceases 3 residues before the CDR3 finishes, and the germline J gene fills in the end. This chain uses TRBV7-3 with TRBJ2-2; TRBD1 matches 7 bases. CDR1 SGHTA and CDR2 FQGTGA come from the germline V gene. With V trimmed by 4 bases and J by 4 bases, 9 bases remained unmatched. CDR3 length: 16 residues. The CDR3 sequence is CASSSTGVSATGELFF. CDR3 DNA, as far as it was read: TGTGCCAGCAGCTCCACAGGGGTTTCGGCCACCGGGGAG.

This clone was counted many times. The sequenced fragment ends 3 residues before the CDR3 boundary, so the rest is inferred from the germline J gene. The rearrangement uses TRBV28 and TRBJ1-2, with D perhaps TRBD1 (5 bases). Germline CDR1 reads MDHEN; CDR2 reads SYDVKM. V was clipped by 1 base and J by 3 bases, with 18 bases between them. The CDR3 loop spans 17 amino acids. Partial CDR3 DNA: TGTGCCAGCAGTTTATCCAACCGACAGTCGGAGGACTATGGC. It is translated as CASSLSNRQSEDYG. The whole CDR3 region reads CASSLSNRQSEDYGYTF.

This clone was observed many times. The read ends 3 residues before the CDR3 terminus; that terminus is restored from the germline J gene. The chain carries TRBV5-1 and TRBJ2-3, with TRBD2 matching over 8 bases. The CDR3 totals 14 residues. Germline loops: CDR1 SGHRS, CDR2 YFSETQ. The part of the CDR3 DNA that was read is TGCGCCAGCACAGACGGGGGGGCCGGGGAGACG. Protein: CASTDGGAGET. The entire CDR3 is CASTDGGAGETQYF.

As regards this clone: The read ends 3 residues before the CDR3 terminus; that terminus is restored from the germline J gene. V gene TRBV5-1 combines with J gene TRBJ2-1, with 7 bases identical to TRBD2. V shed 7 bases and J 3 bases; nucleotides not matched to a gene: 10. The germline CDR1 and CDR2 sequences are SGHRS and YFSETQ. The CDR3 consists of 15 residues. CDR3 amino acids: CASWGGGSDYNEQFF. The sequenced CDR3 bases are TGCGCCAGCTGGGGCGGGGGATCTGACTACAATGAG.

This clone was detected many times. The read stops 3 residues short of the end of the CDR3; the missing end is completed from the germline J gene. The chain uses TRBV7-9 and TRBJ1-3; TRBD1 matches at 8 bases. After removal of 3 bases from V and 4 bases from J, the junction contained 5 bases not matched to a gene. CDR3 length: 15 residues. The germline V gene has CDR1 SEHNR and CDR2 FQNEAQ (reference sequence). CDR3 bases read: TGTGCCAGCAGCTTGGGCAGGGGGCAAGGAAACACC. Its protein is CASSLGRGQGNT. The whole CDR3 sequence reads CASSLGRGQGNTIYF.

This clone showed up many times. The read halts 3 residues ahead of the CDR3 end, with the missing end drawn from the germline J gene. The chain is built from TRBV19 and TRBJ2-3; D uncertain. The germline V gene encodes CDR1 LNHDA and CDR2 SQIVND (reference sequence). The germline V and J ends were trimmed by 2 bases and 2 bases, with 14 bases remaining between them. CDR3 length equals 16 residues. The sequenced part of the CDR3 DNA is TGTGCCAGTAGTATAAAGCGCGGCCCTACCACAGATACG. Amino acids: CASSIKRGPTTDT. The whole CDR3 protein is CASSIKRGPTTDTQYF.

This clone has at least ten counts. Read sequence stops 3 residues before the CDR3 end, and the germline J gene provides the missing end. The chain recombines TRBV5-1 with TRBJ1-1; D is uncertain. Germline CDR1 is SGHRS and CDR2 is YFSETQ. The CDR3 has 13 residues. V was shortened by 0 bases and J by 3 bases, with 6 bases between the two germline ends. CDR3 DNA (partial): TGCGCCAGCAGCTTGGGCGGGGACACTGAA. Translation: CASSLGGDTE. The full CDR3 protein reads CASSLGGDTEAFF.

Points on this clone: With the read ending 3 residues before the CDR3 end, the germline J gene is used to fill in that end. This sequence joins TRBV2 and TRBJ1-2; D unclear. This CDR3 contains 14 residues. The germline CDR1 and CDR2 sequences are SNHLY and FYNNEI. V was cut by 4 bases and J by 1 base, with 10 bases left in between. The CDR3 loop reads CASSAAQSNYGYTF. The DNA read from the CDR3 is TGTGCCAGCAGTGCTGCACAGAGTAACTATGGC. Variable domain in full (rest from reference TRBV2 and TRBJ1-2): EPEVTQTPSHQVTQMGQEVILRCVPISNHLYFYWYRQILGQKVEFLVSFYNNEISEKSEIFDDQFSVERPDGSNFTLKIRSTKLEDSAMYFCASSAAQSNYGYTFGSGTRLTVV.

At least ten counts were recorded for this clone. Read sequence stops 3 residues before the CDR3 end, and the germline J gene provides the missing end. The rearrangement uses TRBV6-4 and TRBJ2-2; 12 bases fit TRBD1. In germline, CDR1 is MRHNA, CDR2 SNTAGT. CDR3 length: 14 amino acids. The V gene end was trimmed by 6 bases and the J gene end by 7 bases; junction bases not matched to a gene: 3. The sequenced CDR3 bases are TGTGCCAGCAGGGGGACAGGGGGCTTCGGGGAG. Translating it yields CASRGTGGFGE. The entire CDR3 sequence reads CASRGTGGFGELFF.

This clone was found many times. The CDR3 goes on 3 residues after the read ends, and that part is filled in from the germline J gene. V gene TRBV7-3 combines with J gene TRBJ2-5; unclear D gene. Per germline, CDR1 SGHTA and CDR2 FQGTGA. The germline V and J ends were trimmed by 2 bases and 0 bases, with 4 bases remaining between them. The CDR3 runs 13 residues. The covered CDR3 bases are TGTGCCAGCAGCTTACAGAACCAAGAGACC. Protein product: CASSLQNQET. The whole CDR3 sequence reads CASSLQNQETQYF.